A selection of T cell receptor beta chains follows, all from one sample in a study of CD8+ T cells in alopecia areata. Libraries were prepared by immunoSEQ multiplex PCR; TCRdb keeps only in-frame clonotypes and omits some of them. The table records 120,000 or so clones, 58% of them present only once. The material was CD8+ T cells sorted from blood, obtained at week 4, from a patient treated with tofacitinib. The receptors come from a human donor with alopecia areata. Each CDR3 is given with its conserved first and last residue. D genes are given only for firm matches. Clone size is not always given. Where it is, it says once, few, many or a class for expanded clones.

clone_size	v_call	d_call	j_call	cdr3_aa	cdr3_nt
-	TRBV10-3	-	TRBJ1-1	CAISELAGPEAFF	TGTGCCATCAGTGAGTTGGCAGGTCCTGAAGCTTTCTTT
few	TRBV7-6	-	TRBJ1-1	CASSLDHQGTEAFF	TGTGCCAGCAGCTTAGACCACCAGGGAACTGAAGCTTTCTTT
-	TRBV30	-	TRBJ2-7	CAWSADSYEQYF	TGTGCCTGGAGTGCAGATTCCTACGAGCAGTACTTC
-	TRBV27	-	TRBJ1-1	CASSLAQIATEAFF	TGTGCCAGCAGTTTAGCGCAGATTGCCACTGAAGCTTTCTTT
-	TRBV27	-	TRBJ2-2	CASSFEVNTGELFF	TGTGCCAGCAGTTTTGAAGTAAACACCGGGGAGCTGTTTTTT
-	TRBV5-6	-	TRBJ2-1	CASSSGAGYKDEQFF	TGTGCCAGCAGCTCGGGGGCGGGGTATAAGGATGAGCAGTTCTTC
few	TRBV29-1	TRBD1	TRBJ1-2	CSVVGTGVYGYTF	TGCAGCGTTGTCGGGACAGGGGTCTATGGCTACACCTTC
-	TRBV19	-	TRBJ2-3	CASSINDPGTDTQYF	TGTGCCAGTAGTATTAACGATCCGGGAACAGATACGCAGTATTTT
-	TRBV6-6	TRBD1	TRBJ2-7	CASSYRDRPYEQYF	TGTGCCAGCAGTTACCGGGACAGACCCTACGAGCAGTACTTC
-	TRBV30	-	TRBJ1-2	CAWAKAAAKGHGYTF	TGTGCCTGGGCCAAGGCGGCAGCTAAAGGTCATGGCTACACCTTC
-	TRBV27	-	TRBJ2-7	CASSSGPYEQYF	TGTGCCAGCAGCTCGGGACCCTACGAGCAGTACTTC
-	TRBV29-1	-	TRBJ2-3	CSAWGADSTDTQYF	TGCAGCGCCTGGGGGGCCGACAGCACAGATACGCAGTATTTT
few	TRBV7-2	TRBD2	TRBJ2-7	CASSPIAGAPEQYF	TGTGCCAGCAGCCCAATAGCGGGAGCCCCAGAGCAGTACTTC
many	TRBV6-4	-	TRBJ2-2	CASSDSVSTGELFF	TGTGCCAGCAGTGACTCGGTCAGTACCGGGGAGCTGTTTTTT
-	TRBV30	TRBD1	TRBJ1-5	CAWSSGQGNQPQHF	TGTGCCTGGAGTTCGGGACAGGGTAATCAGCCCCAGCATTTT
-	TRBV29-1	-	TRBJ1-1	CSVRGRAEAFF	TGCAGCGTCAGGGGTCGCGCTGAAGCTTTCTTT
-	TRBV29-1	-	TRBJ1-3	CSVEEGSSGNTIYF	TGCAGCGTTGAAGAGGGAAGCTCTGGAAACACCATATATTTT
-	TRBV29-1	-	TRBJ1-1	CSVEDRRVGTEAFF	TGCAGCGTTGAAGATCGCAGGGTGGGCACTGAAGCTTTCTTT
-	TRBV29-1	-	TRBJ2-5	CSVISRGTQYF	TGCAGCGTGATATCACGGGGGACCCAGTACTTC
-	TRBV5-1	-	TRBJ2-7	CASSPGLGHEQYF	TGCGCCAGCAGCCCGGGACTGGGCCACGAGCAGTACTTC
-	TRBV27	TRBD2	TRBJ2-5	CASRTTAAGETQYF	TGTGCCAGCAGAACAACAGCAGCGGGGGAGACCCAGTACTTC
-	TRBV27	TRBD1	TRBJ2-7	CASRTGEGSGYEQYF	TGTGCCAGCCGGACAGGGGAGGGGAGTGGGTACGAGCAGTACTTC
-	TRBV30	TRBD1	TRBJ1-2	CAWSFMLGGDGYTF	TGTGCCTGGAGTTTTATGCTAGGGGGCGACGGCTACACCTTC
once	TRBV7-2	-	TRBJ2-5	CASSLYGGILETQYF	TGTGCCAGCAGCTTATATGGGGGAATTCTCGAGACCCAGTACTTC
-	TRBV29-1	-	TRBJ1-1	CSVEDHSEAFF	TGCAGCGTTGAAGATCACAGTGAAGCTTTCTTT
-	TRBV27	-	TRBJ2-5	CASILGETQYF	TGTGCCAGCATTCTAGGCGAGACCCAGTACTTC
few	TRBV13	-	TRBJ2-1	CASSLAPRYNEQFF	TGTGCCAGCAGCTTAGCCCCGCGATACAATGAGCAGTTCTTC
-	TRBV29-1	-	TRBJ2-2	CSVESGEQGMTGELFF	TGCAGCGTTGAAAGTGGGGAACAGGGAATGACCGGGGAGCTGTTTTTT
-	TRBV19	-	TRBJ2-7	CASSMLADYYEQYF	TGTGCCAGTAGTATGTTGGCAGATTATTACGAGCAGTACTTC
once	TRBV27	TRBD1	TRBJ1-5	CASSPLPTGDSDQPQHF	TGTGCCAGCAGTCCCTTACCGACAGGGGATTCCGATCAGCCCCAGCATTTT
-	TRBV11-2	TRBD1	TRBJ2-3	CASQRGGRTDTQYF	TGTGCCAGCCAACGAGGGGGCCGTACAGATACGCAGTATTTT
-	TRBV13	TRBD1	TRBJ2-1	CASTAVDRGISYNEQFF	TGTGCCAGCACCGCCGTGGACAGGGGGATCTCCTACAATGAGCAGTTCTTC
-	TRBV10-3	-	TRBJ2-5	CAISEEYRETQYF	TGTGCCATCAGTGAAGAGTATCGAGAGACCCAGTACTTC
-	TRBV6-1	TRBD1	TRBJ2-1	CASSAHRDRDSNEQFF	TGTGCCAGCAGTGCCCACCGGGACAGGGATTCGAATGAGCAGTTCTTC
few	TRBV6-6	-	TRBJ1-5	CASHSGINQPQHF	TGTGCCAGCCATTCGGGGATCAATCAGCCCCAGCATTTT
-	TRBV27	-	TRBJ1-4	CASRAHEEEKLFF	TGTGCCAGCAGGGCTCATGAAGAAGAAAAACTGTTTTTT
-	TRBV10-3	-	TRBJ2-7	CAISEPGTTNEQYF	TGTGCCATCAGTGAACCCGGGACCACCAACGAGCAGTACTTC
-	TRBV30	TRBD1	TRBJ2-7	CAWNGQGASYEQYF	TGTGCCTGGAATGGACAGGGGGCCTCCTACGAGCAGTACTTC
-	TRBV5-6	TRBD2	TRBJ2-1	CASSFSSGGTEQFF	TGTGCCAGCAGCTTCTCTAGCGGGGGGACGGAGCAGTTCTTC
-	TRBV7-2	-	TRBJ2-1	CASSHSYEQFF	TGTGCCAGCAGCCACTCTTATGAGCAGTTCTTC
few	TRBV15	-	TRBJ1-2	CATSRAANYGYTF	TGTGCCACCAGCAGAGCCGCTAACTATGGCTACACCTTC
once	TRBV7-9	-	TRBJ2-7	CASSLQGGGTQSSYEQYF	TGTGCCAGCAGCCTCCAAGGCGGCGGGACCCAAAGCTCCTACGAGCAGTACTTC
-	TRBV6-5	TRBD1	TRBJ1-2	CASSPDRENYGYTF	TGTGCCAGCAGTCCGGACAGGGAGAACTATGGCTACACCTTC
-	TRBV4-3	TRBD1	TRBJ1-1	CASSQDRGDSTEAFF	TGCGCCAGCAGCCAAGATCGCGGGGACAGCACTGAAGCTTTCTTT
-	TRBV27	-	TRBJ2-7	CASSLRGVYEQYF	TGTGCCAGCAGTTTAAGGGGAGTTTACGAGCAGTACTTC
-	TRBV29-1	-	TRBJ2-3	CSVSPSDRAGADTQYF	TGCAGCGTTTCCCCATCCGACAGGGCGGGGGCAGATACGCAGTATTTT
few	TRBV29-1	TRBD1	TRBJ2-1	CSVVRSGQGAANEQFF	TGCAGCGTTGTAAGGTCGGGACAGGGGGCGGCAAATGAGCAGTTCTTC
once	TRBV30	TRBD2	TRBJ2-1	CAWSYGGGDEQFF	TGTGCCTGGTCGTACGGGGGAGGGGATGAGCAGTTCTTC
-	TRBV7-8	-	TRBJ2-3	CASSLGFDFTDTQYF	TGTGCCAGCAGCTTAGGTTTCGACTTCACAGATACGCAGTATTTT
once	TRBV29-1	TRBD2	TRBJ2-3	CSVVGGGPTDTQYF	TGCAGCGTTGTGGGCGGGGGGCCCACAGATACGCAGTATTTT
-	TRBV27	-	TRBJ1-4	CASSSKAIMSNEKLFF	TGTGCCAGCAGCTCCAAAGCAATAATGTCTAATGAAAAACTGTTTTTT
-	TRBV7-6	-	TRBJ2-1	CASRDSYNEQFF	TGTGCCAGCAGGGACTCCTACAATGAGCAGTTCTTC